This entry concerns a single TCR beta chain. The data are from a study of blood T cell repertoires in COVID-19. Looking at the study overall: Samples representing acute and convalescent COVID-19 were sourced from the United States, Italy and Spain. Nucleic acid was either cDNA or gDNA, and it came from T cells, B-cell-depleted T cells, or PBMCs.

In the authors' methods: Amplification with reference gene primers provided the estimates of nucleated cell counts. Sequenced by immunoSEQ multiplex PCR; TCRdb stores in-frame clones only, minus some. V, J and clone size derive from that table, while D and trimming were established from the DNA sequence. The profile covers 25,000 to 40,000 clones, with about nine tenths appearing a single time and about 1% taken by the ten largest. Losses at the gene ends were 4 bases for V and 3 bases for J; bases not matched to a gene: 4. Germline CDR1 is SGHRS and CDR2 is YFSETQ. The CDR3 runs to 15 residues. This receptor was obtained from a man between 65 and 80 years old with active or convalescent COVID-19. V and J are TRBV5-1 and TRBJ2-5, with 12 bases lining up with TRBD2. The specimen was peripheral blood. CDR3 loop: CASSLTSGGKETQYF. The CDR3 DNA reads as TGCGCCAGCAGCCTGACTAGCGGGGGAAAAGAGACCCAGTACTTC.